This passage covers 6 T cell receptor beta chains from one sample sequenced in a study of T cell responses to AZD1222 COVID-19 vaccine. Repertoires were generated with immunoSEQ multiplex PCR, while TCRdb's copy carries only in-frame clones and drops some. The sample contains tens of thousands of clones, roughly nine tenths of which appear only once. The source was peripheral blood, collected on day 0 of AZD1222 vaccination. The receptors stem from an adult in good health.

This rearrangement joins TRBV5-1 to TRBJ1-1; 7 bases are a match to TRBD1. Per the germline V gene, CDR1 is SGHRS and CDR2 is YFSETQ. The J segment lost 3 bases and the V segment lost 1 base, leaving 27 bases of the junction unmatched. CDR3 length: 22 residues. In nucleotides, the CDR3 is TGCGCCAGCAGCTTGTTCGGAGGATTGGGACAGTCCCCCCGGGTGACCGACACTGAAGCTTTCTTT. Translating it yields CASSLFGGLGQSPRVTDTEAFF.

This chain joins TRBV13 and TRBJ1-2; 7 positions match TRBD1. The V segment lost 3 bases and the J segment 4 bases; nucleotides outside the gene matches: 8. The CDR3 has 15 residues. The germline CDR1 and CDR2 sequences are PRHDT and FYEKMQ (reference sequence). CDR3 in amino acids: CASSFSATGSYGYTF. CDR3 nucleotide sequence: TGTGCCAGCAGCTTTTCTGCGACAGGGAGCTATGGCTACACCTTC.

V is TRBV5-1 and J is TRBJ1-1; perhaps TRBD1 as D (6 bases). CDR1 is SGHRS and CDR2 is YFSETQ in the germline V gene. V lost 6 bases and J 0 bases, leaving 15 bases between the germline ends. This CDR3 contains 15 residues. The CDR3 DNA reads as TGCGCCAGCAACACAGGGCCGGGAATGAACACTGAAGCTTTCTTT. This encodes CASNTGPGMNTEAFF.

The rearrangement joins TRBV5-1 to TRBJ1-2; no definite D call. The CDR3 runs to 14 residues. Germline V gives CDR1 SGHRS, CDR2 YFSETQ. Between the trimmed V and J ends, which lost 0 bases and 2 bases, there was a span of 8 bases. CDR3 region: CASSLEVGNYGYTF. CDR3 DNA: TGCGCCAGCAGCTTGGAGGTAGGGAACTATGGCTACACCTTC.

The V gene is TRBV7-3, the J gene TRBJ2-6, with D unclear. Trimming removed 5 bases at V and 0 bases at J, with 11 bases between. The CDR3 loop spans 16 amino acids. In germline, CDR1 is SGHTA, CDR2 FQGTGA. The CDR3 reads CASSPRTGSGANVLTF. The CDR3 DNA reads as TGTGCCAGCAGCCCTCGGACGGGCTCTGGGGCCAACGTCCTGACTTTC. The whole variable domain, remainder taken from reference TRBV7-3 and TRBJ2-6, is GAGVSQTPSNKVTEKGKYVELRCDPISGHTALYWYRQSLGQGPEFLIYFQGTGAADDSGLPNDRFFAVRPEGSVSTLKIQRTERGDSAVYLCASSPRTGSGANVLTFGAGSRLTVL.

This chain links TRBV20-1 with TRBJ1-2; no firm D call. Germline CDR1 reads DFQATT; CDR2 reads SNEGSKA (reference sequence). There are 15 residues in the CDR3. Between the trimmed V and J ends, which lost 3 bases and 4 bases, there was a span of 18 bases. CDR3: CSASDYRAGSYGYTF. The CDR3 DNA sequence: TGCAGTGCTAGTGATTATCGGGCGGGCAGCTATGGCTACACCTTC.